This T cell receptor (beta chain) was documented in a study of blood T cell repertoires in COVID-19. The protocol was immunoSEQ multiplex PCR, while the TCRdb copy is restricted to in-frame clones and leaves out a portion. The repertoire includes 140,000 to 150,000 clones, about three quarters of them detected once, and 1.9% sits in the top ten. The V gene lost 2 bases and the J gene lost 10 bases, with 17 bases spanning the gap. Per germline, CDR1 MDHEN and CDR2 SYDVKM. The CDR3 has 15 residues. The source is an older woman with acute or convalescent COVID-19. The chain has TRBV28 and TRBJ1-4; maybe TRBD1 (6 bases). Sequences were obtained from peripheral blood. CDR3 in DNA: TGTGCCAGCAGTTTAAAGGGGCAGGGGAGGGGAAAACTGTTTTTT. Amino acid sequence: CASSLKGQGRGKLFF.